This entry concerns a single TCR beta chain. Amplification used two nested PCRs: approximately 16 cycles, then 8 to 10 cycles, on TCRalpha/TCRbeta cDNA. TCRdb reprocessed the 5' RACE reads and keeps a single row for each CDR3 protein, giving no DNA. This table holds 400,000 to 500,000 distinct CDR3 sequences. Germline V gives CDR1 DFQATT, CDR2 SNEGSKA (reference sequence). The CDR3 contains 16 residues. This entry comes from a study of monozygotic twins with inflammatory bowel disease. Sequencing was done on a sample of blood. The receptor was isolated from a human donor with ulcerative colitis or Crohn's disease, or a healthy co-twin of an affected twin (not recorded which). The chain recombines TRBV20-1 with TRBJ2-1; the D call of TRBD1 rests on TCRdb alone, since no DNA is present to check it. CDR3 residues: CSASRGAFGPYNEQFF.